This entry lists 27 T cell receptor beta chains sequenced from one sample in a study of CD8 T cells in Susac syndrome. An amount of RNA that ranged from roughly 0.5 to 1 ug was reverse transcribed with random hexamers. From the immunoSEQ multiplex PCR reads, TCRdb called clonotypes with MiXCR, one entry per CDR3 protein. The sample includes more than 200,000 distinct CDR3 sequences, approximately 90% seen only once; the top ten take over 0.1%. The sequenced sample was CD8+ T cells from PBMCs. The receptors here all came from a human donor with multiple sclerosis.

The chain couples TRBV6-1 to TRBJ2-1; 9 positions agree with TRBD2. The CDR3 totals 15 residues. Losses at the gene ends were 8 bases for V and 7 bases for J; bases not matched to a gene: 12. Germline CDR1 and CDR2: MNHNS and SASEGT. DNA for the CDR3: TGTGCCAGCGGGGCGAGCGGGAGGAATACGAATGAGCAGTTCTTC. Translating gives CASGASGRNTNEQFF.

V and J are TRBV29-1 and TRBJ2-1; tentative D call: TRBD2 (7 bases). The CDR3 contains 18 residues. Germline CDR1 is SQVTM and CDR2 is ANQGSEA. Deletions cut 6 bases from V and 3 bases from J, with 27 bases between. The CDR3 sequence: CSVGGGGDSRLLYNEQFF. The CDR3 DNA reads TGCAGCGTGGGGGGCGGGGGAGATTCCCGACTACTCTACAATGAGCAGTTCTTC.

This chain joins TRBV4-3 and TRBJ2-7; D is perhaps TRBD1 (5 bases). The CDR3 sequence is 13 residues long. V was cut by 2 bases and J by 3 bases, with 8 bases left in between. Germline CDR1 is LGHNA and CDR2 is YSLEER. CDR3 loop: CASSQRGDYEQYF. The CDR3, as DNA: TGCGCCAGCAGCCAAAGGGGCGACTACGAGCAGTACTTC.

The chain carries TRBV4-2 and TRBJ1-1; D remains unclear. The CDR3 length is 13 residues. The germline V gene encodes CDR1 LGHNA and CDR2 YNFKEQ. The V end lost 0 bases, the J end lost 5 bases, and 7 bases lay between the germline ends. CDR3 sequence reads: CASSQDSGTEAFF. CDR3 DNA: TGTGCCAGCAGCCAAGATTCCGGTACTGAAGCTTTCTTT.

The chain has TRBV6-5 and TRBJ2-5; 10 positions agree with TRBD1. The germline V gene encodes CDR1 MNHEY and CDR2 SVGAGI. The V segment lost 5 bases and the J segment 5 bases; nucleotides outside the gene matches: 5. This CDR3 spans 14 amino acids. Here the CDR3 reads CASSLTGGEETQYF. As DNA, the CDR3 is TGTGCCAGCAGTCTGACAGGGGGCGAGGAGACCCAGTACTTC.

This chain joins TRBV4-3 and TRBJ2-5; TRBD1 is a possible D gene (6 bases). The CDR3 sequence is 14 residues long. Trimming removed 3 bases at V and 5 bases at J, with 13 bases between. The germline V gene has CDR1 LGHNA and CDR2 YSLEER. The CDR3 loop reads CASSQDQGRETQYF. For the CDR3, the DNA is TGCGCCAGCAGCCAGGATCAGGGGCGCGAGACCCAGTACTTC.

The V and J genes are TRBV27 and TRBJ2-7; D is ambiguous. CDR1 is MNHEY and CDR2 is SMNVEV in the germline V gene (reference sequence). CDR3 size: 14 residues. Trimming shortened V by 3 bases and J by 1 base, and 10 bases separated the two germline ends. CDR3 bases: TGTGCCAGCAGTTTGGGCGACGGTTCCTACGAGCAGTACTTC. It translates to CASSLGDGSYEQYF.

This chain connects TRBV6-4 to TRBJ2-3; D may match TRBD1 or TRBD2 (6 bases each). Trimming removed 5 bases at V and 2 bases at J, with 8 bases between. Germline CDR1 and CDR2: MRHNA and SNTAGT. The CDR3 totals 13 residues. CDR3 coding DNA: TGTGCCAGCAGTTCGGGGGCCACAGATACGCAGTATTTT. Translated, it gives CASSSGATDTQYF.

The chain is built from TRBV5-4 and TRBJ1-1; TRBD1 might be the D (5 bases). Trimming removed 4 bases at V and 9 bases at J, with 13 bases between. The germline V gene has CDR1 SGHNT and CDR2 YYREEE (reference sequence). This CDR3 is 12 amino acids long. CDR3 residues: CASSTEGRQAFF. In nucleotides, the CDR3 is TGTGCCAGCAGCACGGAGGGGCGCCAAGCTTTCTTT.

V gene TRBV3-1 combines with J gene TRBJ2-5, with 10 bases lining up with TRBD2. Germline CDR1 is LGHDT and CDR2 is YNNKEL (reference sequence). The CDR3 length is 16 residues. The V and J ends lost 4 bases and 3 bases, in that order; junction bases with no gene match: 8. The CDR3 nucleotides are TGTGCCAGCAGCCGAACACATAGCGGGGGGAAAGAGACCCAGTACTTC. It codes for CASSRTHSGGKETQYF.

This CDR3 reads CSAPTGPYEQYF. The DNA of the CDR3 is TGCAGTGCTCCGACAGGGCCCTACGAGCAGTACTTC. This rearrangement joins TRBV20-1 to TRBJ2-7, with 7 bases that match TRBD1. Losses at the gene ends were 5 bases for V and 2 bases for J; bases not matched to a gene: 3. This CDR3 has 12 residues. The germline gives CDR1 DFQATT, CDR2 SNEGSKA (reference sequence).

The chain is built from TRBV13 and TRBJ2-6; D is unresolved. Germline CDR1 and CDR2: PRHDT and FYEKMQ (reference sequence). This CDR3 has 15 amino acids. Trimming removed 2 bases at V and 0 bases at J, with 5 bases between. The chain's CDR3 is CASSLWGSGANVLTF. The CDR3 DNA is TGTGCCAGCAGCTTATGGGGCTCTGGGGCCAACGTCCTGACTTTC.

The chain joins TRBV2 to TRBJ2-1; D is unclear. Germline V gene lookup returns CDR1 SNHLY and CDR2 FYNNEI. The CDR3 is 15 residues long. V was shortened by 2 bases and J by 8 bases, with 16 bases between the two germline ends. This chain's CDR3 is CASSESLVLDDEQFF. DNA of the CDR3: TGTGCCAGCAGTGAAAGCCTAGTCCTAGACGATGAGCAGTTCTTC.

The rearrangement joins TRBV6-6 to TRBJ2-5, with a possible D match to TRBD1 (6 bases). CDR1 is MNHNY, CDR2 SVGAGI, per germline (reference sequence). The CDR3 runs 14 residues. Deletions cut 10 bases from V and 2 bases from J, with 17 bases between. CDR3: CAISLQGGQETQYF. The CDR3 DNA is TGTGCCATCAGCCTACAGGGTGGGCAAGAGACCCAGTACTTC.

The chain joins TRBV12-3 or TRBV12-4 to TRBJ1-5, with D maybe TRBD1 (6 bases). Trimming took off 3 bases at V and 5 bases at J, with 11 bases between the two ends. The CDR3 is made up of 14 amino acids. Here the CDR3 reads CASSFSDSYQPQHF. CDR3 coding DNA: TGTGCCAGCAGTTTCTCGGACAGCTATCAGCCCCAGCATTTT.

The chain joins TRBV4-1 to TRBJ2-7, with unresolved D. V was pared by 3 bases and J by 0 bases, with 18 bases between. In germline, CDR1 is MGHRA, CDR2 YSYEKL. The CDR3 is 17 amino acids. CDR3 in DNA: TGCGCCAGCAGCCATAAGTTCGAAGGGTTGCACTCCTACGAGCAGTACTTC. It specifies CASSHKFEGLHSYEQYF.

V usage is TRBV6-5 and J usage is TRBJ2-2; possible D gene TRBD2, 6 bases. Trimming took 7 bases from V and 4 from J, leaving 13 bases between them. CDR1 is MNHEY, CDR2 SVGAGI, per germline. The CDR3 extends over 14 amino acids. The CDR3 bases are TGTGCCAGCACCGCCGGGACTCCCACCGGGGAGCTGTTTTTT. Its protein product is CASTAGTPTGELFF.

The chain is built from TRBV4-3 and TRBJ2-3; D remains ambiguous. This CDR3 contains 14 residues. In germline, CDR1 is LGHNA, CDR2 YSLEER. Trimming cost V 1 base and J 2 bases, with 7 bases left between them. The CDR3 loop is CASSQVSATDTQYF. The CDR3 DNA follows: TGCGCCAGCAGCCAAGTTTCCGCCACAGATACGCAGTATTTT.

V is TRBV27 and J is TRBJ1-3; no clear D. The CDR3 sequence is 14 residues long. Looked up from germline, CDR1 is MNHEY and CDR2 is SMNVEV (reference sequence). With 5 bases removed from V and 0 bases from J, the gap between germline ends came to 8 bases. CDR3: CASSVASSGNTIYF. CDR3 sequence (DNA): TGTGCCAGCAGTGTAGCCAGCTCTGGAAACACCATATATTTT.

The gene calls are TRBV2 and TRBJ1-2; maybe TRBD1 (6 bases). Per the germline V gene, CDR1 is SNHLY and CDR2 is FYNNEI. CDR3 size: 14 residues. Trimming removed 7 bases at V and 8 bases at J, with 20 bases between. For the CDR3, the DNA is TGTGCCAGCAACCCCCGGGGGCGATGGGAGGGCTACACCTTC. It codes for CASNPRGRWEGYTF.

The chain couples TRBV30 to TRBJ1-2; perhaps TRBD1 as D (5 bases). Between the trimmed V and J ends, which lost 0 bases and 2 bases, there was a span of 7 bases. The germline V gene encodes CDR1 GTSNPN and CDR2 SVGIG (reference sequence). The CDR3 length is 13 residues. The CDR3 loop is CAWSVGVNYGYTF. As DNA, the CDR3 is TGTGCCTGGAGTGTAGGGGTAAACTATGGCTACACCTTC.

The V and J genes are TRBV29-1 and TRBJ2-1; maybe TRBD2 (6 bases). Looked up from germline, CDR1 is SQVTM and CDR2 is ANQGSEA. The ends were cut back, 7 bases at V and 6 bases at J, with 13 bases in the middle. The CDR3 is made up of 12 amino acids. The CDR3 DNA sequence: TGCAGCGCCCACCCGGGGGTCAATGAGCAGTTCTTC. The encoded protein is CSAHPGVNEQFF.

The chain links TRBV9 to TRBJ2-2; D possibly uses TRBD1 or TRBD2 (5 bases each). The V gene's germline CDR1 is SGDLS and CDR2 YYNGEE. The length of the CDR3 is 15 residues. Trimming pared 3 bases from V and 4 bases from J, leaving 13 bases between. For the CDR3, the DNA is TGTGCCAGCAGCGCCAAGTGGGGGTTCACCGGGGAGCTGTTTTTT. This encodes CASSAKWGFTGELFF.

The chain joins TRBV5-4 to TRBJ2-2, with 7 positions matching TRBD2. The CDR3 totals 13 residues. The V and J ends lost 10 bases and 1 base, in that order; junction bases with no gene match: 4. Germline V gives CDR1 SGHNT, CDR2 YYREEE (reference sequence). The CDR3 nucleotides read TGTGCCGTGGGAGGGAAGAACACCGGGGAGCTGTTTTTT. It specifies CAVGGKNTGELFF.

V is TRBV18 and J is TRBJ1-1; D is unresolved. The CDR3 sequence is 13 residues long. CDR1 KGHSH and CDR2 LQKENI come from the germline V gene. V lost 5 bases and J lost 5, with 12 bases in between. CDR3 nucleotides: TGTGCCAGCTCAACTGCGAAATGGACTGAAGCTTTCTTT. It codes for CASSTAKWTEAFF.

The V and J genes are TRBV4-3 and TRBJ2-5; D is unclear. The ends were cut back, 0 bases at V and 3 bases at J, with 11 bases in the middle. Germline V gene data show CDR1 as LGHNA and CDR2 as YSLEER. This CDR3 contains 15 residues. In nucleotides, the CDR3 is TGCGCCAGCAGCCAAGATTTGGGATCGGAAGAGACCCAGTACTTC. Protein product: CASSQDLGSEETQYF.

The V and J genes are TRBV27 and TRBJ2-1; D assignment may be TRBD1 or TRBD2 (5 bases each). Germline V CDR1 and CDR2: MNHEY, SMNVEV (reference sequence). CDR3 size: 16 residues. Trimming shortened V by 9 bases and J by 6 bases, and 24 bases separated the two germline ends. The CDR3 DNA reads as TGTGCCAGTGTAGGGTTTGAGGGGCTATCCATCAATGAGCAGTTCTTC. Residues: CASVGFEGLSINEQFF.